This T cell receptor beta chain derives from a study of early stage breast cancer tumors. About the study: ER+/PR+/HER2- status applied to about 70% of the 16 invasive breast tumors. Average read coverage per sample was roughly 10-fold.

The germline V and J ends were trimmed by 5 bases and 0 bases, with 16 bases remaining between them. This CDR3 is built from 16 residues. CDR1 and CDR2 (germline): SGHTA, FQGNSA. Blood replicates held 0.5 ug DNA, tumor or normal breast about 1.5 ug, two each. The method was immunoSEQ multiplex PCR; TCRdb's version includes in-frame clones alone and lacks a portion of them. The sample comprises about 63,000 clones, around 80% of which are singletons, and approximately 3.6% rests with the top ten. The clonotype originates from a person between 30 and 45 years old with breast cancer. This chain connects TRBV7-2 to TRBJ1-1; D is undetermined. Sequencing used blood. CDR3 loop: CASSPSPQSMNTEAFF. The CDR3 DNA is TGTGCCAGCAGCCCCAGCCCCCAGAGCATGAACACTGAAGCTTTCTTT.